The T cell receptor (beta chain) under discussion was sequenced for a study of Ad26.COV2.S vaccination and SARS-CoV-2 variants (dated by TCRdb to the early 2020s). At the level of the whole study: Donors in the vaccine arm were drawn from COV1001, a phase I-IIa trial of Ad26.COV2.S in healthy adults that was multicentre, randomized, double-blind and placebo-controlled. Ad26.COV2.S was administered intramuscularly at 5 x 10^10 or 1 x 10^11 viral particles, either as a single shot or as two shots given 56 days apart. The specificity and breadth of SARS-CoV-2-reactive T cell receptors after Ad26.COV2.S vaccination were assessed by TCRbeta repertoire sequencing. A total of 32 samples were included in the TCR-sequenced set, comprising 19 Ad26.COV2.S vaccine recipients, 5 placebo recipients and 8 SARS-CoV-2 convalescent individuals. Participants in the trial were split at random into five groups of five each, receiving low-dose or high-dose Ad26.COV2.S once or twice, or else placebo on both occasions. Throughout the experiments and outcome assessment, investigators stayed blinded to trial group allocation. The paper as a whole reports these results and caveats: Compared with placebo recipients, Ad26.COV2.S recipients showed higher spike-specific TCR breadth (P = 0.0014). The study was not powered for comparison of responses between vaccine doses or regimens. The authors noted that total T cell responses may have been underestimated by the TCR breadth and depth analyses. Vaccine and placebo recipients had similar non-spike TCR breadth, a finding consistent with the vaccine containing only spike. After vaccination, spike-specific CD8+ and CD4+ T cell responses were reported to show substantial breadth.

From the cysteine through the phenylalanine, the CDR3 covers 16 amino acids. The only DNA kept is the CDR3, 48 bases in frame from the first base. V is cut back by 2 bases and J by 4 bases, with 8 bases in the junction unmatched. The germline V gene provides CDR1 SGHDT and CDR2 YYEEEE. Read against the paper, the sample's treatment or condition label means: 15 to 20 received Ad26.COV2.S at low or high dose, single or two shots; five or six received placebo; per-sample allocation not given. For vaccine and placebo recipients, repertoires were sequenced using samples collected on day 63 after the first injection. Cohort 1b enrolled about two dozen adults aged 18-55 years at a single site in Boston, USA, between 29 July and 7 August 2020. Ad26.COV2.S was a replication-incompetent adenovirus type 26 vector that expressed a prefusion-stabilized SARS-CoV-2 spike protein derived from the original Wuhan strain.

The immunoSEQ Assay was used to sequence TCRbeta CDR3 regions. After extraction, genomic DNA underwent amplification by bias-controlled multiplex PCR, followed by high-throughput sequencing. On the study's bioinformatics: To quantify the absolute abundance of each unique TCRbeta CDR3 region, sequences were collapsed and filtered. T cell fraction was estimated by normalizing TCRbeta template counts to usable DNA, which was measured by amplifying reference genes present in all nucleated cells. Repertoire TCRs were annotated as SARS-CoV-2-specific when V gene, CDR3 amino acid sequence and J gene were exactly matched to a known reactive TCR set. The reference SARS-CoV-2 TCR set was derived from MIRA and filtered for enrichment in COVID-19-positive ImmuneCODE repertoires, a step that removed public or cross-reactive TCRs. Based on the MIRA antigens, annotated TCRs were further analysed at the level of specific ORF or position within ORF. Breadth was defined as annotated unique rearrangements over total unique productive rearrangements; depth was the summed frequency of those rearrangements. TCR breadth was compared between groups using two-sided Wilcoxon rank-sum tests. The clones in this table, taken by TCRdb from immuneACCESS, are in-frame only. Not every clone is retained; where verified, under half of the shortfall comes from an unresolved V gene, and the cause of the rest is unknown. V, J and clone size derive from that table, while D and trimming were established from the DNA sequence. The sample has some 640,000 clones on record, around 89% of them singletons. The top ten clones comprise about 1.5% of the sample.

In regard to this clone: Its antigen is still unknown. Base qualities are missing; no much larger clone stands one base away.

The sample here was peripheral blood, taken in a trial of Ad26.COV2.S vaccine versus placebo. This clonotype originated in a person between 18 and 65 years old who received the Ad26.COV2.S COVID-19 vaccine or a placebo. Recombination joined TRBV5-6 with TRBJ2-1, with 8 bases in between that match TRBD2. The CDR3 region has the sequence CASSLPTSGAYNEQFF. The DNA sequence follows: TGTGCCAGCAGCTTACCTACTAGCGGTGCTTACAATGAGCAGTTCTTC. Where the CDR3 stops, the reference TRBV5-6 and TRBJ2-1 genes take over; the full variable domain is DAGVTQSPTHLIKTRGQQVTLRCSPKSGHDTVSWYQQALGQGPQFIFQYYEEEERQRGNFPDRFSGHQFPNYSSELNVNALLLGDSALYLCASSLPTSGAYNEQFFGPGTRLTVL.